Presented here are 7 T cell receptor beta chains from one specimen sequenced in a study of HIV-infected patients and healthy controls. Reverse transcription used 500 to 550 ng RNA and constant-region primers for alpha and beta. Alpha and beta chain libraries were made separately by chain-specific third strand synthesis with multiplexing indices. TCRdb used MiXCR to reprocess the 5' RACE reads, holding one entry per CDR3 protein. The sample consists of 19,000 or so distinct CDR3 sequences, about 12% of them appearing once. Whole blood was used without fractionation, so all unsorted peripheral T cells were included. The sample comprised blood. These receptors were collected from an adult in good health.

The sample holds many counts of this clonotype. The chain employs TRBV7-6 and TRBJ2-7; D gene uncertain. The length of the CDR3 is 11 residues. CDR1 is SGHVS and CDR2 is FNYEAQ in the germline V gene. Trimming removed 4 bases from V and 7 bases from J, with 8 bases in between. Here the CDR3 DNA reads TGTGCCAGCAGCTCCTCTAGGGAGCAGTACTTC. This translates into CASSSSREQYF.

This clonotype is categorized as medium-sized. This rearrangement joins TRBV6-2 or TRBV6-3 to TRBJ1-5; D unclear. Germline CDR1 reads MNHEY; CDR2 reads SVGEGT. The CDR3 contains 15 residues. The V and J ends lost 2 bases and 4 bases respectively, with 12 bases between them. The CDR3 protein is CASSYLAGDNQPQHF. CDR3 nucleotides: TGTGCCAGCAGTTACCTCGCCGGGGATAATCAGCCCCAGCATTTT.

The table lists this clonotype with many counts. The chain is built from TRBV19 and TRBJ2-3; D perhaps matches TRBD1 (6 bases). Germline CDR1 and CDR2: LNHDA and SQIVND (reference sequence). This CDR3 has 16 residues. V was trimmed by 5 bases and J by 4 bases, leaving 19 bases between them. The CDR3 DNA follows: TGTGCCAGTAGTGCTCTCGGACAGTTTCGTGCAGATACGCAGTATTTT. It yields the protein CASSALGQFRADTQYF.

In its sample, this clonotype ranks as medium-sized. The chain carries TRBV5-4 and TRBJ2-6; tentatively, D is TRBD1 (6 bases). Germline V lookup: CDR1 SGHNT, CDR2 YYREEE (reference sequence). The CDR3 consists of 14 residues. Trimming took 5 bases from V and 4 from J, leaving 10 bases between them. Here the CDR3 DNA reads TGTGCCAGCAGAACAGGGTTCGGGGCCAACGTCCTGACTTTC. It yields the protein CASRTGFGANVLTF.

This clonotype is medium-sized (0.01 to 0.1%) in the sample. The chain is built from TRBV18 and TRBJ2-4, with 7 bases aligning to TRBD1. With V trimmed by 4 bases and J by 6 bases, 24 bases remained unmatched. CDR3 length: 20 residues. Germline loops: CDR1 KGHSH, CDR2 LQKENI. CDR3 nucleotide sequence: TGTGCCAGCTCACTAAATTCACAGGGGTCTGGGAGTGGTGGAGGAAACATTCAGTACTTC. Residues: CASSLNSQGSGSGGGNIQYF. The full variable domain, with the rest looked up from reference TRBV18 and TRBJ2-4, is NAGVMQNPRHLVRRRGQEARLRCSPMKGHSHVYWYRQLPEEGLKFMVYLQKENIIDESGMPKERFSAEFPKEGPSILRIQQVVRGDSAAYFCASSLNSQGSGSGGGNIQYFGAGTRLSVL.

This clonotype was picked up many times. The rearrangement joins TRBV20-1 to TRBJ2-5; weak D call: TRBD2 (5 bases). The CDR3 length is 12 residues. The ends were cut back, 3 bases at V and 2 bases at J, with 7 bases in the middle. The germline V gene encodes CDR1 DFQATT and CDR2 SNEGSKA (reference sequence). CDR3 bases: TGCAGTGCTAGTTCGGGACAAGAGACCCAGTACTTC. Translation gives CSASSGQETQYF.

By frequency in the sample, this clonotype is medium-sized (0.01 to 0.1%). The chain combines TRBV5-6 with TRBJ1-5; D may be TRBD1 (6 bases). The V end lost 5 bases, the J end lost 3 bases, and 15 bases lay between the germline ends. Germline lookup yields CDR1 SGHDT and CDR2 YYEEEE. This CDR3 comprises 15 residues. The CDR3 coding sequence is TGTGCCAGCAGTATCAGGGGATCAGACAATCAGCCCCAGCATTTT. It translates to CASSIRGSDNQPQHF.